These T cell receptor beta chains were read from a single sample in a study. MiXCR, run by TCRdb on the 5' RACE reads, gives a single entry per CDR3 protein. This sample has roughly 45,000 distinct CDR3 sequences, with roughly 31% found just once. Sequencing was carried out using tumor-infiltrating memory CD4+ T cells sorted from the breast tumor. The receptors stem from a female donor with breast cancer. Both conserved end residues are part of each CDR3. The order of the fields is J gene, CDR3 length, V gene, clone size, D gene, CDR3 protein, CDR3 DNA. D genes are given only for firm matches. Rows give clone size only sometimes, using once, few, many, or a class for an expanded clone.

TRBJ2-1 16 TRBV10-3 NA NA CAISDRKGPSYNEQFF TGTGCCATCAGTGATAGGAAGGGTCCCTCCTACAATGAGCAGTTCTTC
TRBJ2-1 13 TRBV7-9 few NA CASTGTAQSEQFF TGTGCCAGCACCGGGACGGCGCAAAGTGAGCAGTTCTTC
TRBJ2-2 19 TRBV5-1 NA TRBD2 CASSPGRTSGAANAGELFF TGCGCCAGCAGCCCGGGACGGACTAGCGGAGCGGCGAACGCCGGGGAGCTGTTTTTT
TRBJ1-5 15 TRBV4-1 few NA CASSQSPDSNQPQHF TGTGCCAGCAGCCAATCTCCCGATAGCAATCAGCCCCAGCATTTT
TRBJ1-3 11 TRBV29-1 many NA CSVGQGNTIYF TGCAGCGTTGGGCAGGGAAACACCATATATTTT
TRBJ2-7 14 TRBV7-2 NA TRBD2 CASTWTSGGYEQYF TGTGCCAGCACCTGGACTAGCGGTGGGTACGAGCAGTACTTC
TRBJ1-6 15 TRBV5-4 NA TRBD1 CASSFGTGNDSPLHF TGTGCCAGCAGTTTCGGGACAGGGAATGATTCACCCCTCCACTTT
TRBJ1-1 16 TRBV5-1 NA NA CASRGGEDPPSTEAFF TGCGCCAGCAGGGGGGGGGAGGACCCACCGAGCACTGAAGCTTTCTTT
TRBJ1-6 13 TRBV7-6 NA TRBD1 CASSLDRVSPLHF TGTGCCAGCAGCTTGGACAGGGTCTCACCCCTCCACTTT
TRBJ1-5 15 TRBV27 few TRBD1 CASSVQGFGNQPQHF TGTGCCAGCAGCGTACAGGGGTTTGGCAATCAGCCCCAGCATTTT
TRBJ2-2 16 TRBV7-3 few NA CASGLIASRRGGELFF TGTGCCAGCGGCTTAATCGCTAGTCGAAGGGGCGGGGAGCTGTTTTTT
TRBJ2-1 16 TRBV7-9 few TRBD2 CASSPSSSGDYNEQFF TGTGCCAGCAGCCCGAGTTCAAGCGGGGATTACAATGAGCAGTTCTTC
TRBJ1-4 17 TRBV3-1 few NA CASSQDLWGRTNEKLFF TGTGCCAGCAGCCAAGATCTTTGGGGGCGAACTAATGAAAAACTGTTTTTT
TRBJ2-5 15 TRBV5-1 few TRBD2 CASGGPGTSGATQYF TGCGCCAGCGGGGGGCCCGGGACTAGCGGCGCAACCCAGTACTTC
TRBJ2-4 16 TRBV5-1 few NA CASSFDSQGFKNIQYF TGCGCCAGCAGCTTCGACAGTCAGGGGTTTAAAAACATTCAGTACTTC
TRBJ1-2 14 TRBV6-5 many TRBD1 CASSTGQGLNGYTF TGTGCCAGCAGTACCGGACAGGGTCTCAATGGCTACACCTTC
TRBJ2-7 13 TRBV27 few NA CASSSGNSYEQYF TGTGCCAGCAGCTCGGGAAACTCCTACGAGCAGTACTTC
TRBJ2-7 14 TRBV7-9 NA NA CASSFTGPSYEQYF TGTGCCAGCAGCTTTACAGGGCCTTCCTACGAGCAGTACTTC
TRBJ2-5 16 TRBV6-5 NA TRBD1 CASSYRRTGVQETQYF TGTGCCAGCAGTTACCGCCGGACAGGGGTCCAAGAGACCCAGTACTTC
TRBJ2-1 17 TRBV7-9 NA TRBD2 CASSLDGTSGSDNEQFF TGTGCCAGCAGCTTAGATGGGACTAGCGGGAGTGACAATGAGCAGTTCTTC
TRBJ2-2 12 TRBV5-1 NA NA CASSVITGELFF TGCGCCAGCAGCGTAATCACCGGGGAGCTGTTTTTT
TRBJ2-6 17 TRBV12-3/TRBV12-4 NA TRBD2 CASSAAGAVSGANVLTF TGTGCCAGCAGTGCAGCGGGGGCAGTCTCTGGGGCCAACGTCCTGACTTTC
TRBJ1-1 15 TRBV6-2/TRBV6-3 NA NA CASSYGRTAGSGAFF TGTGCCAGCAGTTACGGCAGGACAGCGGGGTCCGGAGCTTTCTTT
TRBJ2-2 15 TRBV5-6 many NA CASSYRIGDTGELFF TGTGCCAGCAGTTACAGGATTGGGGACACCGGGGAGCTGTTTTTT
TRBJ1-5 15 TRBV24-1 many NA CATSDSDRGGQPQHF TGTGCCACCAGTGATTCTGACAGAGGTGGTCAGCCCCAGCATTTT
TRBJ2-7 15 TRBV27 NA TRBD1 CASRLTGGHYYEQYF TGTGCCAGCAGGTTGACAGGGGGCCACTACTACGAGCAGTACTTC
TRBJ2-1 14 TRBV20-1 medium-sized TRBD1 CSATPTGTYNEQFF TGCAGTGCCACGCCGACAGGGACCTACAATGAGCAGTTCTTC
TRBJ2-7 12 TRBV5-1 NA NA CASSLGGDEQYF TGCGCCAGCAGCTTGGGGGGGGACGAGCAGTACTTC
TRBJ2-4 12 TRBV24-1 few NA CATSDLRNIQYF TGTGCCACCAGTGATTTAAGAAACATTCAGTACTTC
TRBJ2-3 15 TRBV29-1 many NA CSVTLRPLDTDTQYF TGCAGCGTTACCCTCCGGCCCCTTGATACAGATACGCAGTATTTT
TRBJ1-1 13 TRBV4-2 many NA CASSQIGGTEAFF TGTGCCAGCAGCCAAATAGGGGGGACTGAAGCTTTCTTT
TRBJ1-5 17 TRBV7-9 NA NA CASSKAGEFFINQPQHF TGTGCCAGCAGCAAGGCCGGAGAATTTTTCATCAATCAGCCCCAGCATTTT
TRBJ1-5 16 TRBV12-3/TRBV12-4 many NA CASSLREGGTNQPQHF TGTGCCAGCAGTTTAAGGGAGGGAGGGACCAATCAGCCCCAGCATTTT
TRBJ1-1 16 TRBV15 many NA CATSRDLETGNTEAFF TGTGCCACCAGCAGAGATCTGGAGACAGGGAACACTGAAGCTTTCTTT
TRBJ2-5 12 TRBV5-5 many NA CASSLEGGTQYF TGTGCCAGCAGCTTGGAGGGGGGGACCCAGTACTTC
TRBJ2-5 14 TRBV12-3/TRBV12-4 few NA CASGVAGGEETQYF TGTGCCAGCGGAGTCGCCGGGGGAGAAGAGACCCAGTACTTC
TRBJ1-1 13 TRBV7-9 few TRBD1 CASSRDRGREAFF TGTGCCAGCAGCCGAGACAGGGGACGAGAAGCTTTCTTT
TRBJ1-1 11 TRBV5-1 medium-sized NA CASSLGTEAFF TGCGCCAGCAGCTTGGGCACTGAAGCTTTCTTT
TRBJ2-7 16 TRBV20-1 once NA CSAREDGGAGGYEQYF TGCAGTGCTAGGGAGGACGGCGGTGCCGGGGGCTACGAGCAGTACTTC
TRBJ2-1 17 TRBV14 once TRBD2 CASSQDEIGLAIDEQFF TGTGCCAGCAGCCAAGATGAGATTGGACTAGCGATCGATGAGCAGTTCTTC
TRBJ1-2 13 TRBV5-1 NA TRBD1 CASSGTGFDGYTF TGCGCCAGCAGCGGGACAGGGTTCGACGGCTACACCTTC
TRBJ2-7 15 TRBV7-9 few TRBD2 CASSLVSGRAYEQYF TGTGCCAGCAGCTTAGTGAGCGGGAGGGCCTACGAGCAGTACTTC
TRBJ2-1 15 TRBV28 few TRBD2 CASKIGLAGHNEQFF TGTGCCAGCAAAATCGGACTAGCGGGACACAATGAGCAGTTCTTC
TRBJ2-7 11 TRBV11-1 few NA CASSSEREQYF TGTGCCAGCAGCTCAGAACGCGAGCAGTACTTC
TRBJ1-5 14 TRBV12-3/TRBV12-4 few NA CASSLTSGNQPQHF TGTGCCAGCAGTTTGACGTCCGGCAATCAGCCCCAGCATTTT
TRBJ2-3 14 TRBV5-1 many TRBD2 CASSSLAGAKVRYF TGCGCCAGCAGCTCACTAGCGGGGGCGAAAGTTCGGTATTTT
TRBJ2-2 14 TRBV4-2 NA NA CASSQDYGAGELFF TGTGCCAGCAGCCAAGACTACGGAGCCGGGGAGCTGTTTTTT
TRBJ2-3 17 TRBV7-6 medium-sized NA CASSLSPNLERGDTQYF TGTGCCAGCAGCTTATCTCCTAACCTCGAGCGCGGAGATACGCAGTATTTT
TRBJ2-2 13 TRBV12-3/TRBV12-4 few TRBD1 CASSWTGAGELFF TGTGCCAGCAGTTGGACAGGGGCCGGGGAGCTGTTTTTT
TRBJ2-7 12 TRBV20-1 once NA CSASRPPSEQYF TGCAGTGCTAGTAGACCCCCTTCCGAGCAGTACTTC
TRBJ2-1 13 TRBV12-3/TRBV12-4 NA NA CASSLGPLNEQFF TGTGCCAGCAGTTTAGGGCCCCTCAATGAGCAGTTCTTC
TRBJ2-7 17 TRBV20-1 NA TRBD2 CSARVRPLAGVNYEQYF TGCAGTGCTAGAGTTAGACCCCTAGCGGGAGTTAACTACGAGCAGTACTTC
TRBJ2-3 17 TRBV5-6 NA TRBD2 CASNPISGGPRGDTQYF TGTGCCAGCAACCCTATAAGCGGGGGGCCAAGGGGGGATACGCAGTATTTT
TRBJ1-1 11 TRBV3-1 NA NA CASSQNREAFF TGTGCCAGCAGCCAGAACAGGGAAGCTTTCTTT
TRBJ1-1 14 TRBV7-9 NA NA CASSFGSTKTEAFF TGTGCCAGCAGCTTTGGCAGTACTAAGACTGAAGCTTTCTTT
TRBJ2-2 16 TRBV18 few TRBD2 CASRRVAGVQSGELFF TGTGCCAGCCGCCGGGTAGCGGGAGTTCAGTCCGGGGAGCTGTTTTTT
TRBJ2-5 12 TRBV29-1 NA NA CSVGGHQETQYF TGCAGCGTTGGAGGACACCAAGAGACCCAGTACTTC
TRBJ1-5 13 TRBV6-2/TRBV6-3 many TRBD1 CASSDTGGKPQHF TGTGCCAGCAGTGACACAGGGGGGAAGCCCCAGCATTTT
TRBJ2-3 15 TRBV20-1 few TRBD2 CSARTGSSGTDTQYF TGCAGTGCTAGAACCGGGTCTAGCGGTACAGATACGCAGTATTTT